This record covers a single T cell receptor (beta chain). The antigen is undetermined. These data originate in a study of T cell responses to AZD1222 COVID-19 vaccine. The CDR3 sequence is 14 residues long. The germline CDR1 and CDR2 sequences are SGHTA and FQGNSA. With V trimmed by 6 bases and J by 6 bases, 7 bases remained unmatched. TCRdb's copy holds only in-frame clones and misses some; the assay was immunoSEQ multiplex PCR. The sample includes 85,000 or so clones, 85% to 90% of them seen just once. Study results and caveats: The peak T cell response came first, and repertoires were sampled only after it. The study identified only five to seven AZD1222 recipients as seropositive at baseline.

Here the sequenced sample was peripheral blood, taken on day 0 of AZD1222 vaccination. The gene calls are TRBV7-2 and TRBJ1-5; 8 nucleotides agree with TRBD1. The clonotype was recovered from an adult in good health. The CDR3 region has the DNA TGTGCCAGCAGTATTCAGGGGGCGAGTCAGCCCCAGCATTTT. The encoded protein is CASSIQGASQPQHF.